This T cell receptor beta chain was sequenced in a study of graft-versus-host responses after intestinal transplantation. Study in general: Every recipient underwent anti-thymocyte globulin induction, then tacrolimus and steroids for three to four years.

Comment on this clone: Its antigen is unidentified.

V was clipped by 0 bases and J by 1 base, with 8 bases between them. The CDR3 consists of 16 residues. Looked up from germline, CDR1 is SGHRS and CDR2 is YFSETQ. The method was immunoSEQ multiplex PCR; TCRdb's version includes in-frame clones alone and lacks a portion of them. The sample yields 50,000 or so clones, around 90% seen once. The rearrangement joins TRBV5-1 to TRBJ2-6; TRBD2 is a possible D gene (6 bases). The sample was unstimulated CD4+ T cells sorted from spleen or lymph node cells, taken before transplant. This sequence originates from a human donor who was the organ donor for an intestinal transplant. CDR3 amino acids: CASSLAAGSGANVLTF. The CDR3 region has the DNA TGCGCCAGCAGCTTGGCCGCGGGGTCTGGGGCCAACGTCCTGACTTTC.